This T cell receptor (beta chain) was retrieved from a study of cytomegalovirus exposure and HLA in healthy donors. With regard to this clone: Its target is unknown.

The CDR3 contains 14 residues. Clones were sequenced by immunoSEQ multiplex PCR, and TCRdb holds only the in-frame ones, with some missing. The repertoire has 100,000 or so clones, about 95% of them found once; the top ten carry approximately 0.91%. Whole-study findings and limits: Some TCR beta chains (more than 150 of them) were listed as cytomegalovirus-associated. According to a subsequent analysis, TCR clusters identified in the first cohort showed a tendency to co-occur across the approximately 120 validation repertoires. Using the classifier, cytomegalovirus status was reportedly diagnosed with high specificity and sensitivity. Three chains tied to CMV proved CMV antigen-specific in vitro.

The gene calls are TRBV7-5 and TRBJ1-1. TRBV7-5 is a documented pseudogene. The sample taken for sequencing was PBMCs. The source is a woman between 18 and 29 years old in good health and CMV-seronegative. Here the CDR3 DNA reads TGTGTCAGAAGCTTATTGCTATCGAACACTGAAGCTTTCTTT. This codes for CVRSLLLSNTEAFF.